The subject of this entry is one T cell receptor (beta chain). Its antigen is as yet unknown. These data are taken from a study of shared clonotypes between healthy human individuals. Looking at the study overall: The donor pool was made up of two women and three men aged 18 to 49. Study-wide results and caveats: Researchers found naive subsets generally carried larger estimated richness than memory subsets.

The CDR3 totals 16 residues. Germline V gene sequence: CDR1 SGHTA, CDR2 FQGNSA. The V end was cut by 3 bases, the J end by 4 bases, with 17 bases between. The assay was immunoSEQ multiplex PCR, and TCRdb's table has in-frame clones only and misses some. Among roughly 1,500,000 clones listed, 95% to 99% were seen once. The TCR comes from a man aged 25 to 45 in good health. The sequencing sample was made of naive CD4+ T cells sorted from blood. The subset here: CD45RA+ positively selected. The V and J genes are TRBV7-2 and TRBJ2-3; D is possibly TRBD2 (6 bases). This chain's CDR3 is CASSLYGGIIADTQYF. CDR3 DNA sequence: TGTGCCAGCAGCTTGTATGGCGGGATAATTGCAGATACGCAGTATTTT.